This T cell receptor beta chain came from a study of cytomegalovirus exposure and HLA in healthy donors. Study findings and constraints: In a later analysis, a genetic analysis reported fewer productive-TCR N-insertions in an Asian-associated ancestry cluster than the cohort average.

A word on this clone: The target antigen is unknown.

The CDR3 consists of 13 residues. Per germline, CDR1 SEHNR and CDR2 FQNEAQ (reference sequence). The germline V and J ends were trimmed by 4 bases and 1 base, with 7 bases remaining between them. In the PCR, 60 Vbeta and 13 Jbeta primers were used. Data came from immunoSEQ multiplex PCR; TCRdb stores just in-frame clones and leaves some out. Of over 70,000 clones in the sample, 75% to 80% were seen once. The source is a man aged 30-40 years in good health and CMV-seronegative. V gene TRBV7-9 combines with J gene TRBJ2-5; the D gene is possibly TRBD2 (5 bases). The material sequenced was PBMCs. This CDR3 is CASSWGVQETQYF. The CDR3 DNA reads TGTGCCAGCAGCTGGGGAGTCCAAGAGACCCAGTACTTC.